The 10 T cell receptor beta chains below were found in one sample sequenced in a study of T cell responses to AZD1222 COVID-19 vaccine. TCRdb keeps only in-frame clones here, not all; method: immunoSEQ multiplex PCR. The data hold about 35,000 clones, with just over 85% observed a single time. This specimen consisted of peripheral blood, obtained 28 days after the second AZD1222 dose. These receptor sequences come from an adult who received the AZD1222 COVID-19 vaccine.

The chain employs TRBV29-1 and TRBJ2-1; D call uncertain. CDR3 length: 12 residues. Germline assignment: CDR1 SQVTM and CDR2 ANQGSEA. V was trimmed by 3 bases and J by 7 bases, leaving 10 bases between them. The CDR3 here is CSVDRTPNEQFF. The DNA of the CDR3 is TGCAGCGTTGACAGGACCCCGAATGAGCAGTTCTTC.

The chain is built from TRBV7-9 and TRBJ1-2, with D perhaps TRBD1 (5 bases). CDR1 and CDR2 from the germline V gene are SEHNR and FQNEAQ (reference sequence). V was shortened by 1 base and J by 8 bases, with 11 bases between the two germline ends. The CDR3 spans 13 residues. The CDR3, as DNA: TGTGCCAGCAGCTTAGATAGAGACAGCGGCTACACCTTC. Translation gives CASSLDRDSGYTF.

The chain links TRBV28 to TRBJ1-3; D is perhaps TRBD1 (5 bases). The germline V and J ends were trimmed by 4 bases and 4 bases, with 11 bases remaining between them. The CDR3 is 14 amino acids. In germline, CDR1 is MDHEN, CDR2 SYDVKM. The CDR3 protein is CASSSPGMGNTIYF. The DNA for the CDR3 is TGTGCCAGCAGTTCCCCAGGGATGGGAAACACCATATATTTT.

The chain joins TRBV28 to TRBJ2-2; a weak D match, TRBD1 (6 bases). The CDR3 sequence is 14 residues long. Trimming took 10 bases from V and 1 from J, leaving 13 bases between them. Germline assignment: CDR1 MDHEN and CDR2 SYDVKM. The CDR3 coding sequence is TGTGCCATTACCACAGGGTTGAACACCGGGGAGCTGTTTTTT. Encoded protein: CAITTGLNTGELFF.

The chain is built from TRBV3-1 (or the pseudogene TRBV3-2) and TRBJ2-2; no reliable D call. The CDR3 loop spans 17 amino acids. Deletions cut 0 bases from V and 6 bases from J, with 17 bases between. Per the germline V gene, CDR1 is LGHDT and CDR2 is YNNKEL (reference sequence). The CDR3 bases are TGTGCCAGCAGCCAAGAAGGTAGGGAAAGGATCGCCGGGGAGCTGTTTTTT. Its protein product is CASSQEGRERIAGELFF.

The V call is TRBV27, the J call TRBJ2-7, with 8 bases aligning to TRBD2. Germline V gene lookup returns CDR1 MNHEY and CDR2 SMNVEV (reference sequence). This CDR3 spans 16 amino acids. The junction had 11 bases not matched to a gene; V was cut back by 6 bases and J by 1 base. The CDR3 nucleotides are TGTGCCAGCAGGGTGGGACTAGGGAGTCAATCCTACGAGCAGTACTTC. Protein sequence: CASRVGLGSQSYEQYF.

The chain's CDR3 is CASSSDRGRNTEAFF. The CDR3 bases are TGTGCCAGCAGTTCGGACAGGGGAAGGAACACTGAAGCTTTCTTT. The chain links TRBV28 to TRBJ1-1; 9 nucleotides match TRBD1. Germline trimming cut 4 bases from V and 1 base from J; bases unmatched to any gene: 4. The CDR3 totals 15 residues. Germline V lookup: CDR1 MDHEN, CDR2 SYDVKM. Combining the CDR3 with reference TRBV28 and TRBJ1-1 gives the whole variable domain DVKVTQSSRYLVKRTGEKVFLECVQDMDHENMFWYRQDPGLGLRLIYFSYDVKMKEKGDIPEGYSVSREKKERFSLILESASTNQTSMYLCASSSDRGRNTEAFFGQGTRLTVV.

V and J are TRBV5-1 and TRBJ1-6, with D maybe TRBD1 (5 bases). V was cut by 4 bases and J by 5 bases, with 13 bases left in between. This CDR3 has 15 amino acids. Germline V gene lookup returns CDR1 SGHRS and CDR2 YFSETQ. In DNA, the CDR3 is TGCGCCAGCAGCACCTCCGGGACGGATAATTCACCCCTCCACTTT. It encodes CASSTSGTDNSPLHF.

The CDR3 spells CASSTPGLPNEKLFF. DNA of the CDR3: TGTGCCAGCAGTACCCCCGGGCTACCTAATGAAAAACTGTTTTTT. The chain employs TRBV28 and TRBJ1-4; D is unresolved. The CDR3 totals 15 residues. V was clipped by 5 bases and J by 3 bases, with 13 bases between them. Germline V gives CDR1 MDHEN, CDR2 SYDVKM.

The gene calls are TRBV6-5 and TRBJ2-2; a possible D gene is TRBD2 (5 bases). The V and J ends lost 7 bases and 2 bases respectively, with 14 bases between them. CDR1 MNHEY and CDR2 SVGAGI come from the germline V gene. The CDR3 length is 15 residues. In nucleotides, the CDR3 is TGTGCCAGCACCCTGAGAGGGCCCAACACCGGGGAGCTGTTTTTT. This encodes CASTLRGPNTGELFF.